This T cell receptor beta chain was profiled in a study of T cell changes during pregnancy in multiple sclerosis. Repertoires were generated with immunoSEQ multiplex PCR, while TCRdb's copy carries only in-frame clones and drops some. Of tens of thousands of clones in the sample, about 91% are singletons; the top ten hold 2.6%. The CDR3 has 9 residues. The V gene's germline CDR1 is DFQATT and CDR2 SNEGSKA (reference sequence). The V and J ends lost 2 bases and 11 bases respectively, with 6 bases between them. V is TRBV20-1 and J is TRBJ1-1, with no clear D. The TCR sequence derives from a female donor with multiple sclerosis, enrolled in a pregnancy study. The sample consisted of peripheral blood, taken before pregnancy. Here the CDR3 reads CSARIGAFF. DNA for the CDR3: TGCAGTGCTAGAATCGGTGCTTTCTTT.